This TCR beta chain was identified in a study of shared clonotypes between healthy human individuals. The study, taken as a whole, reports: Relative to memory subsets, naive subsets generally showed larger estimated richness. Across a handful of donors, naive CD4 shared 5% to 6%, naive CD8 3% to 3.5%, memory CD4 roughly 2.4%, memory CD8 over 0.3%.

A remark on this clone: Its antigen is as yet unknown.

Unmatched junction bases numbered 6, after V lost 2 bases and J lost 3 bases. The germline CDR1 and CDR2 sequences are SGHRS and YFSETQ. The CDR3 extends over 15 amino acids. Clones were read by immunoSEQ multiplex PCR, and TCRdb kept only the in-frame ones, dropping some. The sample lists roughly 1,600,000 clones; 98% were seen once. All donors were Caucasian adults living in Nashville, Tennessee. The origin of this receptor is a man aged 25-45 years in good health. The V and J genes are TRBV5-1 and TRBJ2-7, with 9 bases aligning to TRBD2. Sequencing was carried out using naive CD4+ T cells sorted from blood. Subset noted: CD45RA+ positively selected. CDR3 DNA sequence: TGCGCCAGCAGCTTCGCGGTTAGCGGGAGCTACGAGCAGTACTTC. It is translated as CASSFAVSGSYEQYF. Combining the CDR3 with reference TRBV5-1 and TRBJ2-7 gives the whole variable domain KAGVTQTPRYLIKTRGQQVTLSCSPISGHRSVSWYQQTPGQGLQFLFEYFSETQRNKGNFPGRFSGRQFSNSRSEMNVSTLELGDSALYLCASSFAVSGSYEQYFGPGTRLTVT.